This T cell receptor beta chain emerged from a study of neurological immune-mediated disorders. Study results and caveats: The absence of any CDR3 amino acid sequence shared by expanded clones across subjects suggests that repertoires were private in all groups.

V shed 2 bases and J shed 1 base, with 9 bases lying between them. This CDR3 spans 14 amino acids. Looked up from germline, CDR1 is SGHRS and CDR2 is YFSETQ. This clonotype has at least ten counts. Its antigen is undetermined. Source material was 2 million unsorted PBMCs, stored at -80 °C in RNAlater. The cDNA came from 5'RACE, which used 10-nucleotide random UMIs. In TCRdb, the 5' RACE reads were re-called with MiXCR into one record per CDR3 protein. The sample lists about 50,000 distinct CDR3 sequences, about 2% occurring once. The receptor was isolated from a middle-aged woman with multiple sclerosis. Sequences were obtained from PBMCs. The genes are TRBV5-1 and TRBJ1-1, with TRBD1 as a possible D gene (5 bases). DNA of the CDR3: TGCGCCAGCAGCTTAAGACAGCAGAACACTGAAGCTTTCTTT. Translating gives CASSLRQQNTEAFF.